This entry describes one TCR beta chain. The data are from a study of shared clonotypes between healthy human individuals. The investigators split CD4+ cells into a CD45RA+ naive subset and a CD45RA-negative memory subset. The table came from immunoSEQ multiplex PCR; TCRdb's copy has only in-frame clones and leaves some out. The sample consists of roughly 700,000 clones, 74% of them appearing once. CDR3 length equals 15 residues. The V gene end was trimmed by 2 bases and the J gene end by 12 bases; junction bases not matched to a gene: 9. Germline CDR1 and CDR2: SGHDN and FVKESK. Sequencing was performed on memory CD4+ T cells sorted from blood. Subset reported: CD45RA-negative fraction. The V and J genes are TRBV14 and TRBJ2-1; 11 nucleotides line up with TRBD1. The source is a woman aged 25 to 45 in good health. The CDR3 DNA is TGTGCCAGCAGCCAAAGCCGGGACAGGGGGGTGTGGCAGTTCTTC. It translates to CASSQSRDRGVWQFF.